The present T cell receptor beta chain was sequenced within a study of a mutant IDH1 vaccine in newly diagnosed glioma. Overall study results and limits: Variations in leading peripheral T cell clonotypes appeared to have no connection with pseudoprogression.

Sequenced by immunoSEQ multiplex PCR; TCRdb stores in-frame clones only, minus some. This sample has around 130,000 clones; just under 80% occur once, and the top ten carry approximately 5%. Points on this clone: The antigen is undetermined.

Germline V gene lookup returns CDR1 MNHEY and CDR2 SMNVEV (reference sequence). After removal of 2 bases from V and 6 bases from J, the junction contained 8 bases not matched to a gene. There are 15 residues in the CDR3. The time point was: week 11, during vaccination. Every single dose of the vaccine, 300 ug of mutant IDH1 20-mer peptide, came with topical imiquimod. The genes are TRBV27 and TRBJ2-7; TRBD1 agrees at 9 bases. This clonotype was sampled from a man in his forties with glioma. The material sequenced was PBMCs, taken from a glioma patient whose treatment included an IDH1 peptide vaccine. The DNA for the CDR3 is TGTGCCAGCAGTTTAGTTGGGACAGGGAATCTCGAGCAGTACTTC. Its protein is CASSLVGTGNLEQYF.